This entry concerns a single T cell receptor beta chain. No antigen is known for it. Being one base from a much bigger clone, this may be a read error. Constant-region priming of around 490 ng total RNA yielded TCR beta cDNA. Library construction for TCR beta comprised three nested multiplex PCR rounds performed with slightly modified ARM-PCR. One entry per CDR3 protein results from TCRdb running MiXCR on the multiplex PCR reads. This table holds approximately 92,000 distinct CDR3 sequences, approximately 72% found once. This sample was included in a study of tumor-infiltrating lymphocytes in primary liver carcinoma. Across the study: The patients comprised men and women between the ages of 30 and 69 years. Staging of the tumors gave T1-T3 N0M0, with widths of roughly 4.2 to 11 cm. Study results and caveats: Tumor top-250-clone fraction significantly exceeded that of blood (p = 0.039).

The tissue used was unsorted bulk material of about 19-30 mg. RNA and DNA were co-extracted from it with the AllPrep DNA/RNA mini kit. Primary liver carcinoma in the patients was surgically resected. The TCR was taken from a man in his forties or fifties with primary liver carcinoma and hepatitis B virus infection. Source material: tumor-adjacent normal liver tissue.

The CDR3 nucleotides are TGTGCCAGCAGCCAAGATTGGCTAGCAGGCAATGGGCAGTTCTTC. It yields the protein CASSQDWLAGNGQFF. The chain recombines TRBV14 with TRBJ2-1; D perhaps matches TRBD2 (5 bases). The germline CDR1 and CDR2 sequences are SGHDN and FVKESK. There are 15 residues in the CDR3.